The 24 T cell receptor beta chains reported below all come from one sample, sequenced in a study of siplizumab effects on memory and regulatory T cells (dated by TCRdb to between 2018 and 2020). Library preparation was by the immunoSEQ multiplex PCR assay. TCRdb took over this immuneACCESS table, retaining in-frame rearrangements with V and J assigned. Such tables are incomplete; in checked studies, under half of the missing clones stem from an unresolved V gene, and the remainder is unexplained. Counted in this sample were more than 90,000 clones; 80% to 95% of them appeared once. Around 12% of the sample goes to the ten largest clones. The specimen sequenced was non-Treg CD4+ T cells sorted from blood. The sample's cell subset or site, from its label and the paper: FACS-sorted unstimulated CD4+ non-regulatory T cells. The receptors were sampled from a human donor in good health.

The table lists this clone with a count of one. The chain links TRBV29-1 to TRBJ1-1; no firm D call. The germline V and J ends were trimmed by 7 bases and 2 bases, with 14 bases remaining between them. The CDR3 spans 13 residues. Per the germline V gene, CDR1 is SQVTM and CDR2 is ANQGSEA. DNA for the CDR3: TGCAGCGCGGGTGTTGGCCCCAACACTGAAGCTTTCTTT. It specifies CSAGVGPNTEAFF. The full variable domain, in which reference TRBV29-1 and TRBJ1-1 provide the parts outside the CDR3, is SAVISQKPSRDICQRGTSLTIQCQVDSQVTMMFWYRQQPGQSLTLIATANQGSEATYESGFVIDKFPISRPNLTFSTLTVSNMSPEDSSIYLCSAGVGPNTEAFFGQGTRLTVV.

The chain combines TRBV18 with TRBJ1-1, with D hard to call. Germline CDR1 is KGHSH and CDR2 is LQKENI. Trimming cost V 0 bases and J 2 bases, with 7 bases left between them. The CDR3 consists of 14 residues. CDR3 DNA: TGTGCCAGCTCACCACCGGCCAGTAACACTGAAGCTTTCTTT. This codes for CASSPPASNTEAFF. Variable domain in full (rest from reference TRBV18 and TRBJ1-1): NAGVMQNPRHLVRRRGQEARLRCSPMKGHSHVYWYRQLPEEGLKFMVYLQKENIIDESGMPKERFSAEFPKEGPSILRIQQVVRGDSAAYFCASSPPASNTEAFFGQGTRLTVV.

The chain links TRBV18 to TRBJ2-7, with D tentatively TRBD2 (5 bases). Germline-derived CDR1 and CDR2 are KGHSH and LQKENI. The CDR3 contains 13 residues. Trimming removed 6 bases at V and 2 bases at J, with 11 bases between. The CDR3 coding sequence is TGTGCCAGCTCCGGCGGGTCCCCCTACGAGCAGTACTTC. Translation: CASSGGSPYEQYF.

This rearrangement joins TRBV7-3 to TRBJ2-3; D is ambiguous. Germline loops: CDR1 SGHTA, CDR2 FQGTGA. V shed 0 bases and J shed 6 bases, with 4 bases lying between them. The CDR3 runs 12 residues. CDR3 nucleotides: TGTGCCAGCAGCTTAACGTCTGATACGCAGTATTTT. The encoded protein is CASSLTSDTQYF.

The sample holds a few counts of this clone. This chain links TRBV7-2 with TRBJ1-5, with D hard to call. CDR3 length: 13 residues. V lost 1 base, J lost 7 bases, and 8 bases lay in between. Germline V gives CDR1 SGHTA, CDR2 FQGNSA. DNA for the CDR3: TGTGCCAGCAGCTTAGGGGGTGAGCAGCCCCAGCATTTT. Translated: CASSLGGEQPQHF.

As for this clone: The sample holds other DNA sequences that translate to the same CDR3. The rearrangement links TRBV28 to TRBJ1-4, with 8 bases identical to TRBD1. The CDR3 sequence is 15 residues long. Germline V lookup: CDR1 MDHEN, CDR2 SYDVKM. Losses at the gene ends were 5 bases for V and 0 bases for J; bases not matched to a gene: 2. The DNA for the CDR3 is TGTGCCAGCAGTGGACAGGGCGCAACTAATGAAAAACTGTTTTTT. This codes for CASSGQGATNEKLFF.

The CDR3 bases are TGTGCCAGCAGCCAAGATGGTGCAGTTCCAGAGACCCAGTACTTC. This sequence encodes CASSQDGAVPETQYF. V is TRBV4-2 and J is TRBJ2-5, with unresolved D. Per the germline V gene, CDR1 is LGHNA and CDR2 is YNFKEQ. This CDR3 spans 15 amino acids. Trimming took off 0 bases at V and 4 bases at J, with 12 bases between the two ends.

The chain employs TRBV11-1 and TRBJ2-1; weak D call: TRBD1 (5 bases). The germline V gene encodes CDR1 SGHAT and CDR2 FQDESV (reference sequence). The V end was cut by 6 bases, the J end by 0 bases, with 12 bases between. The CDR3 length is 15 residues. CDR3 region: CASSKDKSSYNEQFF. DNA of the CDR3: TGTGCCAGCAGTAAGGACAAGAGCTCCTACAATGAGCAGTTCTTC.

This rearrangement joins TRBV10-3 to TRBJ2-5; TRBD2 matches at 7 bases. CDR1 is ENHRY, CDR2 SYGVKD, per germline. The V gene end was trimmed by 10 bases and the J gene end by 5 bases; junction bases not matched to a gene: 16. The CDR3 is made up of 15 amino acids. The CDR3, as DNA: TGTGCCACCAGCTGGGGGGAGGGCCGGCGGGAGACCCAGTACTTC. Encoded protein: CATSWGEGRRETQYF.

The gene calls are TRBV14 and TRBJ2-5; 7 bases are shared with TRBD1. The CDR3 runs to 14 residues. Per the germline V gene, CDR1 is SGHDN and CDR2 is FVKESK. V shed 3 bases, J shed 5 bases, and the junction held 6 bases outside the gene matches. The CDR3 loop is CASSHGTARETQYF. DNA of the CDR3: TGTGCCAGCAGCCATGGGACAGCGAGGGAGACCCAGTACTTC.

CDR3 sequence reads: CASSVSGANTEAFF. CDR3 bases: TGCGCCAGCAGCGTATCCGGGGCGAACACTGAAGCTTTCTTT. The chain employs TRBV5-1 and TRBJ1-1; tentative D call: TRBD1 (5 bases). From germline, CDR1 is SGHRS and CDR2 YFSETQ. The V end was cut by 4 bases, the J end by 1 base, with 11 bases between. This CDR3 has 14 amino acids.

The chain employs TRBV30 and TRBJ2-2; tentative D call: TRBD2 (5 bases). CDR1 and CDR2 (germline): GTSNPN, SVGIG (reference sequence). Trimming cost V 5 bases and J 4 bases, with 14 bases left between them. The CDR3 runs 14 residues. DNA for the CDR3: TGTGCCTGGCATCGACGAGGGATCACCGGGGAGCTGTTTTTT. Translation: CAWHRRGITGELFF.

The chain joins TRBV9 to TRBJ2-3, with D unresolved. Trimming shortened V by 0 bases and J by 6 bases, and 8 bases separated the two germline ends. This CDR3 is 13 amino acids long. Germline loops: CDR1 SGDLS, CDR2 YYNGEE. The CDR3 nucleotides read TGTGCCAGCAGCGTAGAACCGAGGGATACGCAGTATTTT. It codes for CASSVEPRDTQYF.

The rearrangement links TRBV15 to TRBJ1-3, with 7 bases that match TRBD1. V was clipped by 2 bases and J by 2 bases; unmatched bases: 3. The CDR3 has 15 residues. Looked up from germline, CDR1 is LNHNV and CDR2 is YYDKDF (reference sequence). DNA of the CDR3: TGTGCCACCAGCAGACTCAGGGGGGCTGGAAACACCATATATTTT. As protein: CATSRLRGAGNTIYF.

The V and J genes are TRBV30 and TRBJ1-3; possibly TRBD1 for D (5 bases). Trimming stripped 2 bases from V and 2 bases from J, with 10 bases between. The germline gives CDR1 GTSNPN, CDR2 SVGIG (reference sequence). The CDR3 is 14 residues long. Here the CDR3 reads CAWSQGMTGNTIYF. The CDR3, as DNA: TGTGCCTGGAGTCAGGGTATGACTGGAAACACCATATATTTT.

This clone came up once. V usage is TRBV28 and J usage is TRBJ2-7, with D hard to call. CDR3 length: 12 amino acids. Germline values: CDR1 MDHEN, CDR2 SYDVKM. V shed 6 bases and J shed 7 bases, with 13 bases lying between them. The CDR3 region has the DNA TGTGCCAGCAGCCAGAATTTGGGGGAGCAGTACTTC. This encodes CASSQNLGEQYF.

With regard to this clone: The junction shows a germline mismatch at one end, possibly a read error. The chain joins TRBV7-7 to TRBJ2-5, with 11 bases that match TRBD2. This CDR3 contains 16 residues. Germline V gives CDR1 SSHAT, CDR2 FNYEAQ (reference sequence). CDR3 DNA sequence: TGTGCTAGCAGCGTTACTAGCGGGAGTAGCTCAGAGACCCAGTACTTC. Protein sequence: CASSVTSGSSSETQYF. Filled out from reference TRBV7-7 and TRBJ2-5, the complete variable domain reads GAGVSQSPRYKVTKRGQDVTLRCDPISSHATLYWYQQALGQGPEFLTYFNYEAQPDKSGLPSDRFSAERPEGSISTLTIQRTEQRDSAMYRCASSVTSGSSSETQYFGPGTRLLVL.

This clone showed up just a few times. The V call is TRBV2, the J call TRBJ1-1; 8 bases map to TRBD1. This CDR3 contains 11 residues. In germline, CDR1 is SNHLY, CDR2 FYNNEI. The V segment lost 6 bases and the J segment 7 bases; nucleotides outside the gene matches: 1. The CDR3 coding sequence is TGTGCCAGCAGGACAGGGGTTGAAGCTTTCTTT. This gives the protein CASRTGVEAFF.

The chain has TRBV7-3 and TRBJ2-1, with 9 bases that match TRBD2. The V and J ends lost 0 bases and 8 bases, in that order; junction bases with no gene match: 2. Germline CDR1 is SGHTA and CDR2 is FQGTGA. This CDR3 is built from 14 residues. DNA of the CDR3: TGTGCCAGCAGCTTAACCACTAGCGGGTATGAGCAGTTCTTC. This gives the protein CASSLTTSGYEQFF.

The chain employs TRBV7-8 and TRBJ2-6; TRBD1 aligns across 9 bases. V dropped 5 bases and J dropped 0; count of bases not matched to a gene: 5. The CDR3 is 17 residues long. Germline-derived CDR1 and CDR2 are SGHVS and FQNEAQ. CDR3: CASSPQDRGSGANVLTF. The CDR3 DNA follows: TGTGCCAGCAGCCCCCAGGACAGGGGCTCTGGGGCCAACGTCCTGACTTTC.

This clone has only one observation. This CDR3 reads CASSRTGRSYEQYF. DNA of the CDR3: TGTGCCAGTAGTAGAACGGGTCGCAGCTACGAGCAGTACTTC. This chain joins TRBV19 and TRBJ2-7, with no clear D. This CDR3 region has 14 residues. From germline, CDR1 is LNHDA and CDR2 SQIVND (reference sequence). Trimming removed 4 bases from V and 3 bases from J, with 13 bases in between. The whole variable domain, remainder taken from reference TRBV19 and TRBJ2-7, is DGGITQSPKYLFRKEGQNVTLSCEQNLNHDAMYWYRQDPGQGLRLIYYSQIVNDFQKGDIAEGYSVSREKKESFPLTVTSAQKNPTAFYLCASSRTGRSYEQYFGPGTRLTVT.

The V gene is TRBV6-6, the J gene TRBJ2-7, with 7 bases fitting TRBD2. The J segment lost 6 bases and the V segment lost 2 bases, leaving 7 bases of the junction unmatched. The CDR3 is 14 amino acids. The germline V gene has CDR1 MNHNY and CDR2 SVGAGI (reference sequence). CDR3 sequence (DNA): TGTGCCAGCAGTTACGGGGGGGGAATGGGCGAGCAGTACTTC. It specifies CASSYGGGMGEQYF.

This chain links TRBV7-2 with TRBJ2-2; TRBD1 matches 8 bases. The CDR3 runs 14 residues. The junction had 8 bases not matched to a gene; V was cut back by 7 bases and J by 7 bases. Germline-derived CDR1 and CDR2 are SGHTA and FQGNSA. This chain's CDR3 is CASTQGATVGELFF. CDR3 bases: TGTGCCAGCACCCAGGGGGCGACGGTCGGGGAGCTGTTTTTT.

This clone was detected once. This chain connects TRBV5-4 to TRBJ2-1; D gene ambiguous. V dropped 0 bases and J dropped 9 bases, with 10 bases sitting between them. Looked up from germline, CDR1 is SGHNT and CDR2 is YYREEE (reference sequence). The CDR3 covers 13 residues. For the CDR3, the DNA is TGTGCCAGCAGCTTGGCCTTAGGAGTTGAGCAGTTCTTC. Encoded protein: CASSLALGVEQFF.